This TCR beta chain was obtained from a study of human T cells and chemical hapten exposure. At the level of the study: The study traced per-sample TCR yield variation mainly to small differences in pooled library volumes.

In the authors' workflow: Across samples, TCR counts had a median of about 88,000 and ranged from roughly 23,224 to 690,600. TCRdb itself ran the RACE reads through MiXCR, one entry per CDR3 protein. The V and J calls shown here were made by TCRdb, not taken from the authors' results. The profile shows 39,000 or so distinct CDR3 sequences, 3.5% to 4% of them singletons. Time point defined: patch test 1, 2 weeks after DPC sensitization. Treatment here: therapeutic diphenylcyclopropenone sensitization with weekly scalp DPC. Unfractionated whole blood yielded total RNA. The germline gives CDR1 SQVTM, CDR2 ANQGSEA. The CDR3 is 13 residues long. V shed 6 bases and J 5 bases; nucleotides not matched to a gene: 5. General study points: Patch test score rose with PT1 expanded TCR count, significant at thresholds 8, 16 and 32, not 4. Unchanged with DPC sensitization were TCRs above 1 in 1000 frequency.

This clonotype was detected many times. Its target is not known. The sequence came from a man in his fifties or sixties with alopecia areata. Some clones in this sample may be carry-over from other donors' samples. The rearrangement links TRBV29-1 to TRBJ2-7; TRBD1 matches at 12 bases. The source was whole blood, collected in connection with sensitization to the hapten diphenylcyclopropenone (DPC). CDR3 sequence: CSVRDRGQNEQYF. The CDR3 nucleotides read TGCAGCGTCCGGGACAGGGGGCAGAACGAGCAGTACTTC.